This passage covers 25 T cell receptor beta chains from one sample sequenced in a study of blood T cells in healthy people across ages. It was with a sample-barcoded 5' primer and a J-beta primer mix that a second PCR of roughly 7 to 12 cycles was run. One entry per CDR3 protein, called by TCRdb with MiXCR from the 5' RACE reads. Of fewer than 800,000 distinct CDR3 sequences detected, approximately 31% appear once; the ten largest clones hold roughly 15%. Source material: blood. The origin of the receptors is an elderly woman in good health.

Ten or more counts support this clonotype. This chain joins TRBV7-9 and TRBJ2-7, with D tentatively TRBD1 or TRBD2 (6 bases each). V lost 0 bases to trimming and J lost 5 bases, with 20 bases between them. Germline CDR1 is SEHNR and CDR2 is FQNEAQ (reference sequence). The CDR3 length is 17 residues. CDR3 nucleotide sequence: TGTGCCAGCAGCTTAGCTGGAGGGACATCGATCGGGGACGAGCAGTACTTC. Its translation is CASSLAGGTSIGDEQYF.

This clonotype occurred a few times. The chain's CDR3 is CASSLYREDGYTF. CDR3 coding DNA: TGTGCCAGCAGTCTCTACAGGGAGGATGGCTACACCTTC. This chain uses TRBV27 with TRBJ1-2; D possibly corresponds to TRBD1 (6 bases). V shed 5 bases and J shed 6 bases, with 13 bases lying between them. The CDR3 is made up of 13 amino acids. Germline-derived CDR1 and CDR2 are MNHEY and SMNVEV (reference sequence).

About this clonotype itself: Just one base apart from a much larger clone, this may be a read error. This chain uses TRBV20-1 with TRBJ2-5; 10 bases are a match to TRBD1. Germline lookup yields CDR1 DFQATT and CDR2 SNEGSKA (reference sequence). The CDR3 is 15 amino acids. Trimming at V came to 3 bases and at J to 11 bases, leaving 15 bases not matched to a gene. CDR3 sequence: CSARAPGQGFVEQYF. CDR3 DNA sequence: TGCAGTGCTAGGGCCCCGGGACAGGGGTTCGTTGAGCAGTACTTC.

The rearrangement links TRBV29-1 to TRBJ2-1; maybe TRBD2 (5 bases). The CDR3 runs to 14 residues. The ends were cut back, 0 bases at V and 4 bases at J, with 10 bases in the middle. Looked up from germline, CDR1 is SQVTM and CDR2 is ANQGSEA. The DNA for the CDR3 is TGCAGCGTTGAAGACTACGGGGTTTACAATGAGCAGTTCTTC. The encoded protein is CSVEDYGVYNEQFF.

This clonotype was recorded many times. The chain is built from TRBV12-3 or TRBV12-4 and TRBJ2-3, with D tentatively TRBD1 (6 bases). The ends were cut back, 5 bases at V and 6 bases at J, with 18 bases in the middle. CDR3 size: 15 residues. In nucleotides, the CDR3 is TGTGCCAGCAGTCCCGCACAGGGACCCATGGATACGCAGTATTTT. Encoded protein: CASSPAQGPMDTQYF.

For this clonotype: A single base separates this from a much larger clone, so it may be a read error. DNA of the CDR3: TGTGCCGCAATAGTGACAGGGGGTTACGAGCAGTTCTTC. Residues: CAAIVTGGYEQFF. The chain has TRBV6-1 and TRBJ2-1, with 9 bases lining up with TRBD1. The trim removed 11 bases at V and 10 bases at J, leaving 12 bases unmatched. Germline V gene lookup returns CDR1 MNHNS and CDR2 SASEGT. There are 13 residues in the CDR3.

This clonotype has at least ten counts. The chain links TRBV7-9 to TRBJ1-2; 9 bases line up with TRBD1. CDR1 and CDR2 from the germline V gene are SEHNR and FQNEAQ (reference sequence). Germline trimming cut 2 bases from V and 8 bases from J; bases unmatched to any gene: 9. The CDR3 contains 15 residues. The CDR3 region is CASSLTGGEGRGYTF. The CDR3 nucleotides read TGTGCCAGCAGCTTAACAGGGGGCGAAGGGAGAGGCTACACCTTC. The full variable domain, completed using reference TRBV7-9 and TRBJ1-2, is DTGVSQNPRHKITKRGQNVTFRCDPISEHNRLYWYRQTLGQGPEFLTYFQNEAQLEKSRLLSDRFSAERPKGSFSTLEIQRTEQGDSAMYLCASSLTGGEGRGYTFGSGTRLTVV.

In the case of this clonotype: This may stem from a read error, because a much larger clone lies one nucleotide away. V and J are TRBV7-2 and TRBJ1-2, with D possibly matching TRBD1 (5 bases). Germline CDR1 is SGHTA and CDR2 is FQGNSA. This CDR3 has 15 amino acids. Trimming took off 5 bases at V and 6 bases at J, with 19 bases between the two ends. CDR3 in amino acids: CASSPRGGGPHGYTF. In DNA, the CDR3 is TGTGCCAGCAGCCCCCGGGGTGGGGGACCCCATGGCTACACCTTC.

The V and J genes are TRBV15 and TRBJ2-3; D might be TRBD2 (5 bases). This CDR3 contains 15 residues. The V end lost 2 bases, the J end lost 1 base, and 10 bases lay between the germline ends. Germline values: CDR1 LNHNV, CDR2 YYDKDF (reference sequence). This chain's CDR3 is CATSRFSGGTDTQYF. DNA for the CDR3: TGTGCCACCAGCAGATTCTCCGGGGGCACAGATACGCAGTATTTT.

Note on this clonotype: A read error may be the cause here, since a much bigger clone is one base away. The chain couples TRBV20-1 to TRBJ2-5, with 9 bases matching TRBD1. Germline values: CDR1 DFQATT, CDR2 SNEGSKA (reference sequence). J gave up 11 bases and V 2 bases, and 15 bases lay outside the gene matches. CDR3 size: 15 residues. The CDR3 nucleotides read TGCAGTGCTAGACCACCGGGACAGGGTTACAATGAGCAGTACTTC. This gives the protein CSARPPGQGYNEQYF.

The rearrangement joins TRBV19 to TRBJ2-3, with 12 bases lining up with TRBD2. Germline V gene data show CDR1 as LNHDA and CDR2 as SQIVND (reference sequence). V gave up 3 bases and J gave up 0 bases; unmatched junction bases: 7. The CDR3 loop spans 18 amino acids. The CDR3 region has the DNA TGTGCCAGTAGTATGGCTAGCGGGGGGGCTCTTAGCACAGATACGCAGTATTTT. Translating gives CASSMASGGALSTDTQYF.

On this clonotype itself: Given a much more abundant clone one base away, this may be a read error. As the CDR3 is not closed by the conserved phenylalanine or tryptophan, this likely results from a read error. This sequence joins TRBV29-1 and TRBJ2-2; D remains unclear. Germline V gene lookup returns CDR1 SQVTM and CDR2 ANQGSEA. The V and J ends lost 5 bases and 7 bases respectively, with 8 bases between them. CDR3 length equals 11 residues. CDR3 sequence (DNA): TGCAGCGTTTTTACCGGCGGGGAGCTGTTTTTG. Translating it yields CSVFTGGELFL.

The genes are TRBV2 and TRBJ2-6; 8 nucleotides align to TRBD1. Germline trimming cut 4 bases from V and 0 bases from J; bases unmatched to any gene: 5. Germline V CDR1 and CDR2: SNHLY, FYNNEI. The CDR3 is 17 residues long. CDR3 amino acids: CASSGQGPLSGANVLTF. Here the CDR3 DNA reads TGTGCCAGCAGTGGACAGGGGCCCCTCTCTGGGGCCAACGTCCTGACTTTC.

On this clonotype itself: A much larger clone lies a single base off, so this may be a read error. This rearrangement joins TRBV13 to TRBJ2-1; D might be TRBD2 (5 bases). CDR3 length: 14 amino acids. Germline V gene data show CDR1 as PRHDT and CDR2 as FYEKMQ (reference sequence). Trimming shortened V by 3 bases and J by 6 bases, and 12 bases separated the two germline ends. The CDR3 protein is CASSFPSSTNEQFF. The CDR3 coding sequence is TGTGCCAGCAGCTTCCCATCTAGCACCAATGAGCAGTTCTTC.

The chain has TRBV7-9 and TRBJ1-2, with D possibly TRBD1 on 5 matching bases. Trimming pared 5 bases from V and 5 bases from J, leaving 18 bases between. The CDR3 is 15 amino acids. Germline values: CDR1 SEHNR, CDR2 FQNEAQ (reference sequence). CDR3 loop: CASSPSNRQKYGYTF. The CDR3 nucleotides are TGTGCCAGCAGCCCTTCCAATCGACAGAAGTATGGCTACACCTTC.

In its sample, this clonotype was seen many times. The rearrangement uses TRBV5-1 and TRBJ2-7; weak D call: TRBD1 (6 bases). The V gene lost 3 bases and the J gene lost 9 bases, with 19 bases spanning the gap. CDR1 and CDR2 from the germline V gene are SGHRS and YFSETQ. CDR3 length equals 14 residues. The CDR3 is CASSWGQEVPPQYF. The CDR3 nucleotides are TGCGCCAGCAGCTGGGGGCAGGAGGTGCCCCCGCAGTACTTC.

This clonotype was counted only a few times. CDR3 loop: CASRSQEATEAFF. CDR3 bases: TGCGCCAGCAGGTCCCAGGAGGCCACTGAAGCTTTCTTT. The chain is built from TRBV5-1 and TRBJ1-1; D is undetermined. The CDR3 consists of 13 residues. Germline V CDR1 and CDR2: SGHRS, YFSETQ. Deletions cut 5 bases from V and 4 bases from J, with 12 bases between.

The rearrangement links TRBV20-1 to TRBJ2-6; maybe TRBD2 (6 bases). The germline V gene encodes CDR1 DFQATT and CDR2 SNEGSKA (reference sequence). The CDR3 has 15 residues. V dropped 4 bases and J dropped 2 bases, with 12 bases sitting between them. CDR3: CSANQGGTGANVLTF. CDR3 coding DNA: TGCAGTGCTAATCAAGGAGGGACTGGGGCCAACGTCCTGACTTTC.

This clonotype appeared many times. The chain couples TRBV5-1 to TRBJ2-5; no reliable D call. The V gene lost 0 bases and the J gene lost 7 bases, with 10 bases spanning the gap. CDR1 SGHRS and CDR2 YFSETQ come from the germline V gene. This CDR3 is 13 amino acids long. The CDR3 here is CASSLDGVGTQYF. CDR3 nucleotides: TGCGCCAGCAGCTTGGATGGGGTGGGGACCCAGTACTTC.

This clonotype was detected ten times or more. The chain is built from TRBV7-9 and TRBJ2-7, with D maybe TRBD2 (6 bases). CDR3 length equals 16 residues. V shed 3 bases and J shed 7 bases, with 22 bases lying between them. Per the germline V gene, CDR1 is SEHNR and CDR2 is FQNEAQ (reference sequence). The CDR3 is CASSFEIPSLRGEQYF. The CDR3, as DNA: TGTGCCAGCAGCTTCGAGATCCCCAGCCTCCGGGGGGAGCAGTACTTC.

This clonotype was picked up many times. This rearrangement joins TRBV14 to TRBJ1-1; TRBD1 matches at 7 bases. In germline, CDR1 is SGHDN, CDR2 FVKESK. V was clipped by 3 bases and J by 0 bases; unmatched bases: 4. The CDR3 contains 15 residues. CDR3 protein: CASSHRDSVNTEAFF. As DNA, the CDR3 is TGTGCCAGCAGCCATAGGGACAGCGTGAACACTGAAGCTTTCTTT.

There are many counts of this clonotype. The CDR3 reads CASSLHSGEETQYF. In DNA form, the CDR3 reads TGTGCCAGCAGCCTCCATAGCGGAGAAGAGACCCAGTACTTC. This chain uses TRBV7-9 with TRBJ2-5; possibly TRBD2 for D (6 bases). V lost 5 bases, J lost 3 bases, and 13 bases lay in between. Germline V gene data show CDR1 as SEHNR and CDR2 as FQNEAQ (reference sequence). The CDR3 covers 14 residues.

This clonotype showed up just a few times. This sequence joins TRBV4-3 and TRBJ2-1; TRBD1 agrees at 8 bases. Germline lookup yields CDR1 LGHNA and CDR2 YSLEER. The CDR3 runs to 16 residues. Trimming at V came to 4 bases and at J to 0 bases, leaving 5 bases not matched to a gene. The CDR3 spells CASSPGQGASYNEQFF. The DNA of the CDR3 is TGCGCCAGCAGCCCAGGGCAGGGGGCCTCCTACAATGAGCAGTTCTTC.

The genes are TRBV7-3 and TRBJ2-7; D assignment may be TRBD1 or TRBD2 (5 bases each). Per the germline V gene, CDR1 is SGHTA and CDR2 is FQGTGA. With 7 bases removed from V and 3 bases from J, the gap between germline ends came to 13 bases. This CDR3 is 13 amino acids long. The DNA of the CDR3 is TGTGCCAGCACCTTTGGGGGACGCTACGAGCAGTACTTC. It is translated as CASTFGGRYEQYF.

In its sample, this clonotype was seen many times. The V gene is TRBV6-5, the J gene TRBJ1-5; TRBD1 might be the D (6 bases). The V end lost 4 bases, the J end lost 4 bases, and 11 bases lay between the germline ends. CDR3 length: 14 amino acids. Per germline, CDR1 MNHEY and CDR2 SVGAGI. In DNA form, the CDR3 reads TGTGCCAGCAGTTCGGGACATCTTAATCAGCCCCAGCATTTT. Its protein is CASSSGHLNQPQHF.